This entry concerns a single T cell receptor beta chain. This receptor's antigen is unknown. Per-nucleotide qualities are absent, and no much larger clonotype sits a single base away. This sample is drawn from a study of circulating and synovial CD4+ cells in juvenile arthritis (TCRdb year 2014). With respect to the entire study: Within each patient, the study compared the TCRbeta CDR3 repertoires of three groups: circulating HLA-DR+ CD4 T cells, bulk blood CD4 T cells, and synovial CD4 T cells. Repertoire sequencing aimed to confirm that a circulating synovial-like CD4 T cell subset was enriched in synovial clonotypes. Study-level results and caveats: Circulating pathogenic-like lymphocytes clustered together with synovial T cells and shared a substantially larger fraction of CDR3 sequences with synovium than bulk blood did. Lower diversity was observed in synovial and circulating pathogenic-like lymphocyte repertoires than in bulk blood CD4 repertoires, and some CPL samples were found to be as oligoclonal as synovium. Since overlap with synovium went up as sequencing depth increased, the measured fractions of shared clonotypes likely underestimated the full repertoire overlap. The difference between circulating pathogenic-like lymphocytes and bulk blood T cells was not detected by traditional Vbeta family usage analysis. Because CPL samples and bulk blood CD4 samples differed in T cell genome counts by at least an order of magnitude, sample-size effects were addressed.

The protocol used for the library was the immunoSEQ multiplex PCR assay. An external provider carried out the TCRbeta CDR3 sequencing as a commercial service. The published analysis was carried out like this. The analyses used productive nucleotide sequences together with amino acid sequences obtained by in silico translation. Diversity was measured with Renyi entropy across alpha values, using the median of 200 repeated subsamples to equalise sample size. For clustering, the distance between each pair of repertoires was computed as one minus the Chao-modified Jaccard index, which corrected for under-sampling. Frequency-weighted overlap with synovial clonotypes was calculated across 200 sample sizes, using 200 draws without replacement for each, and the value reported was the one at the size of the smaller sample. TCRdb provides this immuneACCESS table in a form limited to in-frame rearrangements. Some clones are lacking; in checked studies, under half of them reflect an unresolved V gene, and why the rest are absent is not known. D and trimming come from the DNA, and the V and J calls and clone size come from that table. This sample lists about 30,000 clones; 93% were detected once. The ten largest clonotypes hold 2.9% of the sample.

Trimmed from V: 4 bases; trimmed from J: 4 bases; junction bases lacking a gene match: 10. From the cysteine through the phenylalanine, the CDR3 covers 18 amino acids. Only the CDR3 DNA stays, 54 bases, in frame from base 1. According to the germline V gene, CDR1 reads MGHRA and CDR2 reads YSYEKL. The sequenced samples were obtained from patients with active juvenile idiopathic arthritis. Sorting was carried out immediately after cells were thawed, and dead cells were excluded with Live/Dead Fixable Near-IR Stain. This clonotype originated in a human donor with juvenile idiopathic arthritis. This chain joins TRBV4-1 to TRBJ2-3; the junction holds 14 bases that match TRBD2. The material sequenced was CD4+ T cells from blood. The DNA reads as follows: TGCGCCAGCAGCCCGGGACTAGCGGGAGCAGGTGGGCCAGATACGCAGTATTTT. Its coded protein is CASSPGLAGAGGPDTQYF.